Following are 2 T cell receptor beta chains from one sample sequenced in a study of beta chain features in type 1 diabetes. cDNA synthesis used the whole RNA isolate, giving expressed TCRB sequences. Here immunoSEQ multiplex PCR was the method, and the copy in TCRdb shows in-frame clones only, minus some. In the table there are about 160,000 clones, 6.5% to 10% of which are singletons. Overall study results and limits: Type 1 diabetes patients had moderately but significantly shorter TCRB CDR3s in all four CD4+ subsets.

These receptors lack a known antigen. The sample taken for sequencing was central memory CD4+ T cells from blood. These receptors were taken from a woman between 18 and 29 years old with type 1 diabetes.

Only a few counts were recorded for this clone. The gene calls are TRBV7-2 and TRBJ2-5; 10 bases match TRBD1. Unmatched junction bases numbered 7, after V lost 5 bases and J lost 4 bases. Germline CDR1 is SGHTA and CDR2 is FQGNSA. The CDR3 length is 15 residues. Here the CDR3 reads CASSPRQGARETQYF. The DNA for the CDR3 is TGTGCCAGCAGCCCCCGACAGGGGGCACGAGAGACCCAGTACTTC.

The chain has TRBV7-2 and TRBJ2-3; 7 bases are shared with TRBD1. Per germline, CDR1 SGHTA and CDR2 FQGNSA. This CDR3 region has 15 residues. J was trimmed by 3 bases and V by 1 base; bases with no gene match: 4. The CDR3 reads CASSLGADRTDTQYF. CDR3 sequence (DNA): TGTGCCAGCAGCTTAGGGGCGGACAGGACAGATACGCAGTATTTT.